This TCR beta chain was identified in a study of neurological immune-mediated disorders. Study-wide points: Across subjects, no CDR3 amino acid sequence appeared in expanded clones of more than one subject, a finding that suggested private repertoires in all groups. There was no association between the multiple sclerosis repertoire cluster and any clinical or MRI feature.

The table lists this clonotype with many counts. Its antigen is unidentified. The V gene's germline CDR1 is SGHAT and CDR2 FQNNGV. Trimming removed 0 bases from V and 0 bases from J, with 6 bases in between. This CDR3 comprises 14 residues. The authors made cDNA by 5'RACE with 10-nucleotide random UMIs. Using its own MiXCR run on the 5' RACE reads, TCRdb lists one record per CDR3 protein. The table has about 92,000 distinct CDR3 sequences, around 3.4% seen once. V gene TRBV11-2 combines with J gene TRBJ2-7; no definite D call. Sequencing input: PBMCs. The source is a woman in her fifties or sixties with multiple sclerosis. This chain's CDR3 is CASSLDNYSYEQYF. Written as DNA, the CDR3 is TGTGCCAGCAGCTTAGATAACTACTCCTACGAGCAGTACTTC. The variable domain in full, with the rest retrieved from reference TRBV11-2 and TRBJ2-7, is EAGVAQSPRYKIIEKRQSVAFWCNPISGHATLYWYQQILGQGPKLLIQFQNNGVVDDSQLPKDRFSAERLKGVDSTLKIQPAKLEDSAVYLCASSLDNYSYEQYFGPGTRLTVT.